This T cell receptor beta chain is from a study of preoperative IRX-2 immunotherapy in early breast cancer (dated by TCRdb to the late 2010s). This clone was seen once. Its antigen is unknown. Per-base qualities were not stored, and no clone one base away is much larger. The library was built by means of the immunoSEQ multiplex PCR assay. TCRdb obtained this table from immuneACCESS and retained in-frame rearrangements with V and J assigned. These tables miss some clones; where compared with another copy, unresolved V genes account for less than half of the shortfall, and the remainder is unexplained. This sample comprises about 29,000 clones, 90% of them detected only once. Of the sample, approximately 10% falls within the top ten clones. The treatment or condition label on this specimen signifies: preoperative locoregional IRX-2 cytokine immunotherapy. The samples were obtained from a phase Ib study that tested preoperative, locoregional IRX-2 cytokine immunotherapy designed to prime immune responses. Patients with early-stage breast cancer who were given IRX-2 before surgery served as donors.

V ends up 6 bases short and J 4 bases short, with an unmatched junction base count of 7. The germline V gene sets CDR1 to SGHTA and CDR2 to FQGNSA. Spanning cysteine to phenylalanine, the CDR3 consists of 14 amino acids. The sequence is cut down to CDR3 DNA, 42 bases in frame from base 1. The chain was built from TRBV7-2 and TRBJ2-5, and 8 junction bases match TRBD2. The sample was collected from a patient treated with IRX-2 immunotherapy. The clonotype originates from a human donor with breast cancer. The CDR3 region: CASRPAGGGETQYF. The DNA sequence is as follows: TGTGCCAGCAGACCCGCCGGGGGGGGAGAGACCCAGTACTTC.